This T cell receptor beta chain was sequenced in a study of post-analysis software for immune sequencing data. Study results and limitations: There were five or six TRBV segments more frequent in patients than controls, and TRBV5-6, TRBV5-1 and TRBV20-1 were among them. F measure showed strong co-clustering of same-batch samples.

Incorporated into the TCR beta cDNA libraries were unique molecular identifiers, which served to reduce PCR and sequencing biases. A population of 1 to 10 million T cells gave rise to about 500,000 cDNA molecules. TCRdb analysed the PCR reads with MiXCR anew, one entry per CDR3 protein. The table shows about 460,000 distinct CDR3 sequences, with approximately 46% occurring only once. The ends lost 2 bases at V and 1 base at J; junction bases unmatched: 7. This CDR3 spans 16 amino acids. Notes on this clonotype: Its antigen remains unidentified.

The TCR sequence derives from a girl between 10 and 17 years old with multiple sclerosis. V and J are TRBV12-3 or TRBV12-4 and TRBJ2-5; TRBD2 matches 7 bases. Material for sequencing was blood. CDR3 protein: CASSLTGGYTQETQYF. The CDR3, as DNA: TGTGCCAGCAGTTTAACGGGGGGTTACACCCAAGAGACCCAGTACTTC.